Listed below are T cell receptor beta chains from one sample, sequenced in a study of patients and donors after allogeneic stem cell transplantation. TCRdb fed the RT-PCR reads into MiXCR, producing one record per CDR3 protein. The table has hundreds of thousands of distinct CDR3 sequences, 16% seen once. Sequencing used blood, either unsorted or a sorted T cell fraction (not recorded which). The receptors were gathered from a human donor who was either an allogeneic HSCT recipient or a stem cell or donor lymphocyte infusion donor (not recorded which). It is not recorded whose cells these are; they may come from a transplant donor. Each CDR3 is given with its conserved first and last residue.

j_gene,v_gene,CDR3aa
TRBJ1-2,TRBV27,CASSPIPSPPNYGYTF
TRBJ2-3,TRBV9,CASSVAGFTDTQYF
TRBJ2-7,TRBV28,CASSSPSDGRAPYEQYF
TRBJ2-7,TRBV20-1,CSAPLPGTGSSYEQYF
TRBJ2-2,TRBV5-1,CASSSDRPLGTGELFF
TRBJ1-6,TRBV15,CATSRGHARGLHF
TRBJ1-6,TRBV12-3/TRBV12-4,CASSLDSGVNSPLHF
TRBJ2-5,TRBV7-2,CARAGGPGETQYF
TRBJ1-1,TRBV7-2,CASSSLGGETEAFF
TRBJ2-1,TRBV29-1,CSVAWYGDEQFF
TRBJ2-3,TRBV4-2,CASSQTTASTDTQYF
TRBJ2-7,TRBV5-8,CASSQWTGGAYEQYF
TRBJ1-1,TRBV7-3,CASSLMGLRETEAFF
TRBJ2-2,TRBV5-1,CASSGRLAGDGELFF
TRBJ2-1,TRBV12-3/TRBV12-4,CASSLRSMGLAGYHEQFF
TRBJ2-1,TRBV7-3,CASRQTGGPYNEQFF
TRBJ1-4,TRBV4-1,CASSQVERFSEKLFF
TRBJ2-3,TRBV5-1,CASLEEGRRTDTQYF
TRBJ1-4,TRBV3-1,CASSHLRLVGEKLFF
TRBJ2-7,TRBV3-1,CASSQWTSGTLGHEQYF
TRBJ2-7,TRBV7-3,CASSPALVPHEQYF
TRBJ1-6,TRBV7-2,CASSLGVGRPKSPLHF
TRBJ1-2,TRBV20-1,CSARYRGNYGYTF
TRBJ2-2,TRBV4-1,CASSQWGQGAGTGELFF
TRBJ1-1,TRBV20-1,CSAVVTAKNTEAFF
TRBJ2-7,TRBV6-1,CASSRGTSGKVYEQYF
TRBJ2-1,TRBV7-9,CASSPIREGHEYEQFF
TRBJ1-1,TRBV18,CASSPLPQGANPQNLNTEAFF
TRBJ2-3,TRBV30,CASTTALSTDTQYF
TRBJ2-1,TRBV10-3,CAISGLAGGLSYNEQFF
TRBJ2-7,TRBV21-1,CASSKEWLAGAYEQYF
TRBJ2-5,TRBV10-3,CAISYAGNGETQYF
TRBJ2-1,TRBV20-1,CSARGRTSLRSNEQFF
TRBJ2-3,TRBV29-1,CSVDGRYGTDTQYF
TRBJ1-1,TRBV16,CASSQSGQLGTEAFF
TRBJ2-2,TRBV29-1,CSVNGGVVAGELFF
TRBJ2-7,TRBV4-1,CASSQVGQTYEQYF
TRBJ2-3,TRBV12-3/TRBV12-4,CASSSRAGKTDTQYF
TRBJ2-4,TRBV9,CASSPSGRQIGIQYF
TRBJ2-3,TRBV2,CASGPGRPDTQYF
TRBJ1-2,TRBV5-1,CASSRAGTGNGYTF
TRBJ1-1,TRBV12-3/TRBV12-4,CASSPGLRNTEAFF
TRBJ2-2,TRBV24-1,CATSDPYRLAGGGELFF
TRBJ2-2,TRBV12-3/TRBV12-4,CASSLARTSGKTGELFF
TRBJ1-3,TRBV12-3/TRBV12-4,CASSVGRTGSGNTIYF
TRBJ2-5,TRBV6-5,CASSTLETQYF
TRBJ2-7,TRBV5-1,CASSLPGYEQYF
TRBJ2-7,TRBV27,CASSFGLAGGHEQYF
TRBJ1-5,TRBV4-1,CASSQAGVGNQPQHF
TRBJ1-2,TRBV24-1,CATSDSNPAYGYTF
TRBJ2-7,TRBV11-1,CASSLQTGASYEQYF
TRBJ1-1,TRBV5-1,CASSLQTALNTEAFF
TRBJ2-1,TRBV14,CASSQEPYNEQFF
TRBJ2-1,TRBV6-2/TRBV6-3,CASSYSDYNEQFF
TRBJ1-1,TRBV3-1,CASSTGTVNTEAFF
TRBJ1-2,TRBV25-1,CASRGTGRGLGYTF
TRBJ2-7,TRBV29-1,CSVEDDSSYEQYF
TRBJ2-1,TRBV5-1,CASSLAGTGKNNEQFF